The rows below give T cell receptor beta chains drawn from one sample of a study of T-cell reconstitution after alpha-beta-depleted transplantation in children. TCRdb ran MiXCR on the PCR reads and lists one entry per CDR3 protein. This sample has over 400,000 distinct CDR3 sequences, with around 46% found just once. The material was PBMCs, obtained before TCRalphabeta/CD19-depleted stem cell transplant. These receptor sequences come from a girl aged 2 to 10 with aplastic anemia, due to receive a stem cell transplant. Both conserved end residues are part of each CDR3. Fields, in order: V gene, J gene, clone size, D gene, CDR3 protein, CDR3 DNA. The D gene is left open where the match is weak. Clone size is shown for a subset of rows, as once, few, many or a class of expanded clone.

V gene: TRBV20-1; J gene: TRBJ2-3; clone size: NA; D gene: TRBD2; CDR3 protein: CSARWGAGSTDTQYF; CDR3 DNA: TGCAGTGCTCGATGGGGAGCGGGGAGCACAGATACGCAGTATTTT
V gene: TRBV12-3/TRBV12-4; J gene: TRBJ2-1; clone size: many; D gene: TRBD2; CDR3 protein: CASSLGRSSGSLDEQFF; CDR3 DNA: TGTGCCAGCAGTTTAGGACGAAGTAGCGGGAGTTTGGATGAGCAGTTCTTC
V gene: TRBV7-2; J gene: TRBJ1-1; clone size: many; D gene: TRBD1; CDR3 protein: CASSLAGQSEAFF; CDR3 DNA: TGTGCCAGCAGCTTGGCGGGACAGAGTGAAGCTTTCTTT
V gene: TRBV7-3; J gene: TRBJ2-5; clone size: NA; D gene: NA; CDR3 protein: CACSLTSGTAETQYF; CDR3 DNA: TGTGCCTGCAGCTTAACCTCCGGGACTGCAGAGACCCAGTACTTC
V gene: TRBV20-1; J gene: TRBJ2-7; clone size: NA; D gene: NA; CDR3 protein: CSARDLEGEYEQYF; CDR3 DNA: TGCAGTGCTAGAGATCTGGAGGGAGAGTACGAGCAGTACTTC
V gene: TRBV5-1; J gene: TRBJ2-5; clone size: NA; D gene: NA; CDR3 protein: CASTGQPQETQYF; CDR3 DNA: TGCGCCAGCACCGGACAGCCACAAGAGACCCAGTACTTC
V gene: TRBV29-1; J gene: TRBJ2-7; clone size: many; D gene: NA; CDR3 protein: CSGYVGSYEQYF; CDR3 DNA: TGCAGCGGGTACGTTGGCTCCTACGAGCAGTACTTC
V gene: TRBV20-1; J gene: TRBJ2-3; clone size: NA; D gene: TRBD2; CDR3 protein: CSARGRLAGVGTDTQYF; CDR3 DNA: TGCAGTGCTAGGGGGAGACTAGCGGGAGTGGGCACAGATACGCAGTATTTT
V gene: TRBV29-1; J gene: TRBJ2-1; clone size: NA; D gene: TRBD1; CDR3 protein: CSADRGLAMYNEHFF; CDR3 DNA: TGCAGCGCAGACAGGGGACTCGCTATGTACAATGAGCATTTCTTC
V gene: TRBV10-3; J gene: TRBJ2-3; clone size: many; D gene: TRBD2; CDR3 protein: CAISEPTRTTSEDYTDTQYF; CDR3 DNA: TGTGCCATCAGTGAGCCAACCCGAACTACTAGCGAAGATTACACAGATACGCAGTATTTT
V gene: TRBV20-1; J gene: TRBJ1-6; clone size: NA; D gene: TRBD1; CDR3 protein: CSAARDRSSYNSPLHF; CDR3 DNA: TGCAGTGCTGCCCGGGACAGGAGCTCCTATAATTCACCCCTCCACTTT
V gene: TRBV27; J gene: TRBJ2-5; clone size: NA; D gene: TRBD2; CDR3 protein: CASQKAGVWETQYF; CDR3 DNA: TGTGCCAGCCAAAAAGCGGGAGTATGGGAGACCCAGTACTTC
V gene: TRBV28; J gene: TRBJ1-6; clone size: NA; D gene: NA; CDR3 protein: CASRDDNSPLHF; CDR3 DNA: TGTGCCAGCAGGGACGATAATTCACCCCTCCACTTT
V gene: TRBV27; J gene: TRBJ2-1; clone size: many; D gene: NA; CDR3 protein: CASSPRGGRYNEQFF; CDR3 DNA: TGTGCCAGCAGCCCCCGTGGGGGGCGATACAATGAGCAGTTCTTC
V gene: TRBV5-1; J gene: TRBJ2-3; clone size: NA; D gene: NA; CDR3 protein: CASSYVTASTDTQYF; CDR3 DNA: TGCGCCAGCAGCTATGTGACAGCTAGCACAGATACGCAGTATTTT
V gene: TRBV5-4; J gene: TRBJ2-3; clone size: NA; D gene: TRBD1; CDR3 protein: CASSLELGTGTDTQYF; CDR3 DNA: TGTGCCAGCAGCTTGGAACTAGGGACAGGGACAGATACGCAGTATTTT
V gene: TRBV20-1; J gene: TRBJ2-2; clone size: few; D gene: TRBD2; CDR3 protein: CSARETSGGELFF; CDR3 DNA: TGCAGTGCTAGAGAGACTAGCGGCGGGGAGCTGTTTTTT
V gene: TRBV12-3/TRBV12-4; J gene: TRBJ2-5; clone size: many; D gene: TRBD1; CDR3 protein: CASRLWGQQETQYF; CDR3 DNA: TGTGCCAGCAGGCTCTGGGGACAGCAAGAGACCCAGTACTTC
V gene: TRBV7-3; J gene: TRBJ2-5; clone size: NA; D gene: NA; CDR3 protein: CASSPSRGAQTQYF; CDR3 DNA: TGTGCCAGCAGCCCTTCTCGGGGGGCTCAGACCCAGTACTTC
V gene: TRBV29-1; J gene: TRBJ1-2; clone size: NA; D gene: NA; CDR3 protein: CSVSAGYTF; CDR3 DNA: TGCAGCGTTTCGGCAGGCTACACCTTC
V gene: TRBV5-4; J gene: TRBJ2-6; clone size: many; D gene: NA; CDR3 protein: CASSLGTPGANVLTF; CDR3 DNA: TGTGCCAGCAGCTTGGGAACACCTGGGGCCAACGTCCTGACTTTC
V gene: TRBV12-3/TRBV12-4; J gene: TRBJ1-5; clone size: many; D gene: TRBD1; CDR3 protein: CASSPTGDSNQPQHF; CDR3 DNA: TGTGCCAGCAGCCCTACAGGGGATAGCAATCAGCCCCAGCATTTT
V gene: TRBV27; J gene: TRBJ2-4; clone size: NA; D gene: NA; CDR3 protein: CASSRGLYIQYF; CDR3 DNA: TGTGCCAGCAGTCGGGGGTTGTACATTCAGTACTTC
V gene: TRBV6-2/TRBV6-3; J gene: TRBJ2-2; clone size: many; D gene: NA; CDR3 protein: CASSYLREGINTGELFF; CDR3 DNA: TGTGCCAGCAGTTACCTCCGAGAGGGAATCAACACCGGGGAGCTGTTTTTT
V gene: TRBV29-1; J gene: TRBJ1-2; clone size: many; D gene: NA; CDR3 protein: CSVVKEGTWNGYTF; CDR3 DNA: TGCAGCGTTGTTAAGGAGGGCACATGGAATGGCTACACCTTC
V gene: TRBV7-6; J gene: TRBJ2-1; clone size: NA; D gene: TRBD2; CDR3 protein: CASSSRTSGSIRAYNEQFF; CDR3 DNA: TGTGCCAGCAGCTCCCGGACTAGCGGGAGCATTCGGGCCTACAATGAGCAGTTCTTC
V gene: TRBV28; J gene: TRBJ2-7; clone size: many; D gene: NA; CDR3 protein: CASSSSRLAGMGEQYF; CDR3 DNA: TGTGCCAGCAGTTCCTCGCGGCTAGCTGGGATGGGGGAGCAGTACTTC
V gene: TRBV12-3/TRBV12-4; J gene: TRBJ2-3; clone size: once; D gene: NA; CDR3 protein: CASSARGTQYF; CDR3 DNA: TGTGCCAGCAGTGCGCGGGGTACGCAGTATTTT
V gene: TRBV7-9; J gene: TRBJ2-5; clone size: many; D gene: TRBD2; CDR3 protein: CASSAGLAGTETQYF; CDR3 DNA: TGTGCCAGCAGCGCGGGACTAGCGGGAACTGAGACCCAGTACTTC
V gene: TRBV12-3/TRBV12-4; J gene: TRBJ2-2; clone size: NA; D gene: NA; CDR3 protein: CASEGPNTGELFF; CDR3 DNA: TGTGCCAGCGAGGGTCCGAACACCGGGGAGCTGTTTTTT
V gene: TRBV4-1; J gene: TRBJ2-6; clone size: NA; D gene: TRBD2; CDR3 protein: CASSQFGLAGGGANVLPF; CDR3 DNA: TGCGCCAGCAGCCAGTTTGGACTAGCGGGAGGTGGGGCCAACGTCCTGCCTTTC
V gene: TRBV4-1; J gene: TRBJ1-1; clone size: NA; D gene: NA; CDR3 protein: CASSEVPNTEAFF; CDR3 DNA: TGCGCCAGCAGCGAGGTTCCGAACACTGAAGCTTTCTTT
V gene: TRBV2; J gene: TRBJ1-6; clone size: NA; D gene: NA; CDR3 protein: CASSGAGMDSPLHF; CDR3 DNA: TGTGCCAGCAGTGGTGCGGGGATGGATTCACCCCTCCACTTT
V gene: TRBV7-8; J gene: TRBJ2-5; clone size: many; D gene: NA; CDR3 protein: CASSLGGSETQYF; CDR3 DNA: TGTGCCAGCAGCTTAGGGGGCTCAGAGACCCAGTACTTC
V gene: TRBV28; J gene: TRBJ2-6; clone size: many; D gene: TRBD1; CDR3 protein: CASSFFDTGGLGANVLTF; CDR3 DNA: TGTGCCAGCAGTTTCTTCGACACAGGGGGCCTTGGGGCCAACGTCCTGACTTTC
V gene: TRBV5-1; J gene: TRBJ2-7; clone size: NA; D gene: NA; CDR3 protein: CASSLQAVYEQYF; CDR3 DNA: TGCGCCAGCAGCTTGCAGGCAGTCTACGAGCAGTACTTC
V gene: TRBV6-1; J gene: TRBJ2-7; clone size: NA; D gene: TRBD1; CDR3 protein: CASSLNPTGGHEQYF; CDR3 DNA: TGTGCCAGCAGCCTAAACCCCACAGGGGGACACGAGCAGTACTTC
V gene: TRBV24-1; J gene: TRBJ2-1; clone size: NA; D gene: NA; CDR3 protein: CATSEAPWAEQFF; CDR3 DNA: TGTGCCACCAGTGAGGCCCCTTGGGCTGAGCAGTTCTTC
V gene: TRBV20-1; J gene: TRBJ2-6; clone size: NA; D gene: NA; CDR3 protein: CSALGSGANVLTF; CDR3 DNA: TGCAGTGCTCTGGGCTCTGGGGCCAACGTCCTGACTTTC
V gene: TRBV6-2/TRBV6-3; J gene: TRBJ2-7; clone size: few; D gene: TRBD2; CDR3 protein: CASRSQAGEQYF; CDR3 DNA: TGTGCCAGCAGATCCCAAGCGGGAGAGCAGTACTTC